This TCR beta chain was found in a study of T-cell reconstitution after alpha-beta-depleted transplantation in children. Germline V gives CDR1 SGHKS, CDR2 YYEKEE (reference sequence). The CDR3 spans 13 residues. Trimming left V 0 bases short and J 2 bases short, with 5 bases between. This clonotype has a handful of counts. Unique molecular identifiers featured in how the TCRbeta library was prepared. TCRdb re-derived calls from the PCR reads in MiXCR, one entry per CDR3 protein. The sample holds a few hundred thousand distinct CDR3 sequences, less than 15% seen once. The sequenced sample was PBMCs, obtained from the stem cell graft. The rearrangement links TRBV5-5 to TRBJ1-2; D is ambiguous. The sequence derives from a human donor who donated a stem cell graft to a child with Fanconi anemia. This CDR3 reads CASSLGNNYGYTF. CDR3 nucleotide sequence: TGTGCCAGCAGCTTGGGAAACAACTATGGCTACACCTTC.